Listed below are T cell receptor beta chains from one sample, sequenced in a study of cytomegalovirus exposure and HLA in healthy donors. Generated by immunoSEQ multiplex PCR, the TCRdb table keeps only in-frame clones and is missing some. The data show about 140,000 clones, approximately 60% seen once. The specimen was PBMCs. Receptors originate from a human donor in good health. The CDR3 runs from the conserved cysteine through the conserved F or W. A D gene is named only where the DNA matches it firmly. Not every row has a clone size; where given, it reads once, few, many or a size class.

j_call: TRBJ2-3
v_call: TRBV6-6
d_call: TRBD2
clone_size: NA
cdr3_aa: CASSKGLAGTDTQYF
cdr3_nt: TGTGCCAGCAGTAAAGGACTAGCTGGGACAGATACGCAGTATTTT

j_call: TRBJ2-5
v_call: TRBV5-1
d_call: NA
clone_size: NA
cdr3_aa: CASSLPRDSGGETQYF
cdr3_nt: TGCGCCAGCAGCTTGCCCCGGGACAGTGGAGGGGAGACCCAGTACTTC

j_call: TRBJ2-7
v_call: TRBV29-1
d_call: NA
clone_size: NA
cdr3_aa: CSVVSGAYEQYF
cdr3_nt: TGCAGCGTTGTATCAGGGGCCTACGAGCAGTACTTC

j_call: TRBJ2-3
v_call: TRBV19
d_call: TRBD2
clone_size: few
cdr3_aa: CATAGGRGWGTDTQYF
cdr3_nt: TGTGCCACCGCGGGGGGGCGGGGATGGGGCACAGATACGCAGTATTTT

j_call: TRBJ1-2
v_call: TRBV28
d_call: TRBD1
clone_size: NA
cdr3_aa: CASSNNRGYGYTF
cdr3_nt: TGTGCCAGCAGTAATAACAGGGGCTATGGCTACACCTTC

j_call: TRBJ2-1
v_call: TRBV5-4
d_call: TRBD2
clone_size: NA
cdr3_aa: CASNNLAGDHNEQFF
cdr3_nt: TGTGCCAGCAACAACCTAGCGGGAGACCACAATGAGCAGTTCTTC

j_call: TRBJ2-7
v_call: TRBV18
d_call: NA
clone_size: NA
cdr3_aa: CASSPPTSRARYEQYF
cdr3_nt: TGTGCCAGCTCACCACCGACTAGTAGGGCCCGATACGAGCAGTACTTC

j_call: TRBJ1-1
v_call: TRBV5-1
d_call: NA
clone_size: NA
cdr3_aa: CASSSTGNTEAFF
cdr3_nt: TGCGCCAGCAGTTCGACGGGGAACACTGAAGCTTTCTTT

j_call: TRBJ2-1
v_call: TRBV27
d_call: TRBD2
clone_size: NA
cdr3_aa: CASSLLWTSGLAEQFF
cdr3_nt: TGTGCCAGCAGTTTATTGTGGACTAGCGGGTTGGCTGAGCAGTTCTTC

j_call: TRBJ1-5
v_call: TRBV27
d_call: NA
clone_size: few
cdr3_aa: CASSLYSGRGVRPHQPQHF
cdr3_nt: TGTGCCAGCAGTTTATATTCGGGGAGGGGGGTCCGTCCTCATCAGCCCCAGCATTTT

j_call: TRBJ2-7
v_call: TRBV9
d_call: NA
clone_size: NA
cdr3_aa: CASSVGYSSSYEQYF
cdr3_nt: TGTGCCAGCAGCGTAGGCTACTCAAGCTCCTACGAGCAGTACTTC

j_call: TRBJ1-5
v_call: TRBV11-3
d_call: TRBD1
clone_size: NA
cdr3_aa: CASAGVTGGNQPQHF
cdr3_nt: TGTGCCAGCGCCGGGGTGACAGGGGGCAATCAGCCCCAGCATTTT

j_call: TRBJ2-7
v_call: TRBV5-4
d_call: TRBD1
clone_size: few
cdr3_aa: CASSLRPGTDPLAEQYF
cdr3_nt: TGTGCCAGCAGCTTGAGGCCGGGGACAGATCCACTTGCCGAGCAGTACTTC

j_call: TRBJ2-3
v_call: TRBV7-2
d_call: NA
clone_size: NA
cdr3_aa: CASSPVRTDTQYF
cdr3_nt: TGTGCCAGCAGCCCCGTGAGGACAGATACGCAGTATTTT

j_call: TRBJ2-7
v_call: TRBV7-7
d_call: TRBD1
clone_size: NA
cdr3_aa: CASSFSTGGYEQYF
cdr3_nt: TGTGCTAGCAGCTTCTCGACAGGGGGTTACGAGCAGTACTTC

j_call: TRBJ2-1
v_call: TRBV29-1
d_call: TRBD2
clone_size: NA
cdr3_aa: CSVLAGGSSYNEQFF
cdr3_nt: TGCAGCGTCCTAGCGGGCGGGAGCTCCTACAATGAGCAGTTCTTC

j_call: TRBJ2-7
v_call: TRBV19
d_call: NA
clone_size: NA
cdr3_aa: CASSIGSYSQAEQYF
cdr3_nt: TGTGCCAGTAGTATAGGCTCCTATTCTCAGGCCGAGCAGTACTTC

j_call: TRBJ2-1
v_call: TRBV7-9
d_call: NA
clone_size: NA
cdr3_aa: CASSLWRGISYNEQFF
cdr3_nt: TGTGCCAGCAGCTTATGGCGCGGCATCTCCTACAATGAGCAGTTCTTC

j_call: TRBJ1-2
v_call: TRBV5-1
d_call: TRBD1
clone_size: NA
cdr3_aa: CASQKDRGQVGYTF
cdr3_nt: TGCGCCAGTCAAAAAGACAGGGGGCAAGTTGGCTACACCTTC

j_call: TRBJ1-3
v_call: TRBV18
d_call: TRBD1
clone_size: NA
cdr3_aa: CASSPGQGRGNTIYF
cdr3_nt: TGTGCCAGCTCCCCGGGACAGGGCAGAGGAAACACCATATATTTT

j_call: TRBJ2-7
v_call: TRBV5-4
d_call: TRBD2
clone_size: few
cdr3_aa: CASSLGGEVPYEQYF
cdr3_nt: TGTGCCAGCAGCCTCGGGGGGGAGGTTCCCTACGAGCAGTACTTC

j_call: TRBJ1-3
v_call: TRBV5-1
d_call: TRBD1
clone_size: NA
cdr3_aa: CASSNRGGSGNTIYF
cdr3_nt: TGCGCCAGCAGCAACAGGGGGGGCTCTGGAAACACCATATATTTT

j_call: TRBJ2-1
v_call: TRBV6-1
d_call: NA
clone_size: NA
cdr3_aa: CASRVPSGLVYEQFF
cdr3_nt: TGTGCCAGCAGGGTCCCCTCCGGACTGGTCTATGAGCAGTTCTTC

j_call: TRBJ2-3
v_call: TRBV19
d_call: TRBD2
clone_size: once
cdr3_aa: CASSIAGVADTQYF
cdr3_nt: TGTGCCAGTAGTATCGCGGGAGTGGCAGATACGCAGTATTTT

j_call: TRBJ2-2
v_call: TRBV4-3
d_call: NA
clone_size: NA
cdr3_aa: CASSQDFGLAPNTGELFF
cdr3_nt: TGCGCCAGCAGCCAAGATTTCGGGCTAGCCCCGAACACCGGGGAGCTGTTTTTT

j_call: TRBJ2-7
v_call: TRBV28
d_call: NA
clone_size: few
cdr3_aa: CASSLGPLSNEQYF
cdr3_nt: TGTGCCAGCAGTTTGGGTCCACTATCCAACGAGCAGTACTTC

j_call: TRBJ2-3
v_call: TRBV9
d_call: NA
clone_size: few
cdr3_aa: CASSVGGASTDTQYF
cdr3_nt: TGTGCCAGCAGCGTGGGAGGCGCGAGCACAGATACGCAGTATTTT